This TCR beta chain was retrieved from a study of a mutant IDH1 vaccine in newly diagnosed glioma listed by TCRdb under 2021. Background for the entire study: Of the 25 to 40 treated patients, approximately 62% were male and about 40% were female, and the mean age was approximately 40 years. Before enrollment, patients had received standard therapy of radiotherapy alone, temozolomide alone, or radiochemotherapy with temozolomide; most received the combination. Peripheral blood was collected at six visits: V03 (baseline), V05, V07, V10, V12 and V13. Longitudinal TCRB deep sequencing was performed for about two dozen treated patients wherever samples were available for exploratory analyses. Results and caveats for the whole study, not just this receptor: Pseudoprogression appeared unrelated to alterations in the top peripheral T cell clonotypes detected by TCRB sequencing. PBMC samples for TCRB deep sequencing were selected based on availability. Immune responses induced by the vaccine were seen in over 80% of patients across multiple MHC alleles. The authors stated that sample limitations prevented analyses of patient blood samples from being reproduced.

This clone was observed a single time. This clone's antigen is unknown. No per-base quality is available; no much larger clone lies one base away. Based on the germline V gene, the CDR1 and CDR2 sequences are MNHEY and SVGAGI. The CDR3 starts with the cysteine, ends with the phenylalanine, and has 12 residues. The entry retains the CDR3 DNA only, 36 bases that are in frame from base 1. A distance of 13 bases separates the germline ends of V and J, which lose 7 bases and 7 bases respectively. The sample's time point label, in plain terms: baseline, week 1 (first vaccination visit). Taken with the paper, the label for treatment or condition translates to: pre-vaccination baseline after standard-of-care therapy. Newly diagnosed WHO grade 3 or 4 IDH1-mutant astrocytomas showing loss of nuclear ATRX were present in the donors. The samples were drawn from NOA16, a multicentre, single-arm, open-label phase I trial in Germany that tested a mutant IDH1 peptide vaccine in humans for the first time. Blood drawn at visit V03 was used as the baseline sample for immunogenicity testing. Genomic DNA for TCRB sequencing was isolated from EDTA blood with the DNeasy Blood and Tissue Kit.

Libraries were prepared through the immunoSEQ multiplex PCR assay. Rearranged TCR beta chain sequences were amplified using the hsTCRB Kit according to the manufacturer's protocol. An Illumina MiSeq was used to sequence the TCRB libraries. In the original analysis: Demultiplexing, trimming and gene mapping were performed with the kit vendor's proprietary platform. What TCRdb holds here is the immuneACCESS table cut down to in-frame rearrangements. Part of the clones is not present; checked against another copy, under half of the missing clones reflect an unresolved V gene, and the others are unexplained. The DNA gave D and trimming, while V, J and clone size come from that table. The sample table holds around 15,000 clones, of which around 95% were seen once. The top ten clonotypes cover 3.6% of the sample.

The clonotype originates from a woman younger than 35 with glioma. Some clones in this sample may be carry-over from other donors' samples. The chain uses TRBV6-5 and TRBJ1-2; TRBD1 could be the D gene, as 5 bases match. Sequencing used peripheral blood mononuclear cells (PBMCs), obtained from a glioma patient treated with radiotherapy, temozolomide or both. The DNA sequence is as follows: TGTGCCAGCACCCTAAGGGGAAGTGGCTACACCTTC. Translated, this is CASTLRGSGYTF.